This T cell receptor (beta chain) was captured in a study of cytomegalovirus exposure and HLA in healthy donors. The PCR had 60 Vbeta and 13 Jbeta primers. Assay: immunoSEQ multiplex PCR; the TCRdb copy retains only in-frame clones and omits some. The sample has more than 100,000 clones; around 70% are singletons. Germline V gene sequence: CDR1 SGHRS, CDR2 YFSETQ. The V and J ends lost 4 bases and 9 bases, in that order; junction bases with no gene match: 9. The CDR3 loop spans 15 amino acids. The rearrangement joins TRBV5-1 to TRBJ1-6, with 8 positions matching TRBD1. The sequencing sample was made of PBMCs. The source of this sequence is a woman aged 40 to 50 in good health and CMV-seropositive. The CDR3 spells CASSPGQGASSPLHF. DNA of the CDR3: TGCGCCAGCAGCCCCGGACAGGGAGCGAGTTCACCCCTCCACTTT. Filled out from reference TRBV5-1 and TRBJ1-6, the complete variable domain reads KAGVTQTPRYLIKTRGQQVTLSCSPISGHRSVSWYQQTPGQGLQFLFEYFSETQRNKGNFPGRFSGRQFSNSRSEMNVSTLELGDSALYLCASSPGQGASSPLHFGNGTRLTVT.